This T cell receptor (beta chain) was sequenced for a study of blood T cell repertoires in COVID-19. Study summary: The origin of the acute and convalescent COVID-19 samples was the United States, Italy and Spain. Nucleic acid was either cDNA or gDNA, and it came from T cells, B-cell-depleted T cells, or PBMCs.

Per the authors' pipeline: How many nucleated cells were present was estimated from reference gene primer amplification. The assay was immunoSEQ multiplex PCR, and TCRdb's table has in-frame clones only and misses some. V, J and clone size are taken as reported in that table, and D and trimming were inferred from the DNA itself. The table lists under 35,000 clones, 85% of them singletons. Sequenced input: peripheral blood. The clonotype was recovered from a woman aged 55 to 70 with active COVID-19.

This chain's CDR3 is CASSSSGTGGKYF. Here the CDR3 DNA reads TGTGCCAGCAGCTCTTCCGGGACAGGGGGCAAGTACTTC. J is TRBJ2-7 and V is TRBV7-3, with 12 bases matching TRBD1. Trimming cost V 4 bases and J 11 bases; bases outside gene matches: 6. The germline V gene encodes CDR1 SGHTA and CDR2 FQGTGA. This CDR3 has 13 amino acids. Full variable domain (rest looked up from reference TRBV7-3 and TRBJ2-7): GAGVSQTPSNKVTEKGKYVELRCDPISGHTALYWYRQSLGQGPEFLIYFQGTGAADDSGLPNDRFFAVRPEGSVSTLKIQRTERGDSAVYLCASSSSGTGGKYFGPGTRLTVT.